The clone carrying this TCR beta chain was seen only a few times. The antigen remains unidentified. The data were obtained in a study of a mutant IDH1 vaccine in newly diagnosed glioma. At the level of the study: The start of vaccination came 4-6 weeks after radiotherapy alone, or with temozolomide cycles.

This sample's time point: week 11, during vaccination. Doses comprised 300 ug of mutant IDH1 20-mer peptide each, plus topical imiquimod. TCRdb's copy holds only in-frame clones and misses some; the assay was immunoSEQ multiplex PCR. Counted here are 55,000 to 65,000 clones, about 80% occurring once; the ten biggest clones make up around 6.5%. The source is a man between 50 and 59 years old with glioma. The specimen was PBMCs, collected from a glioma patient whose treatment included an IDH1 peptide vaccine.

CDR3 residues: CASSVGQRNTEAFF. CDR3 bases: TGTGCCAGCAGCGTAGGACAACGGAACACTGAAGCTTTCTTT. The chain combines TRBV9 with TRBJ1-1; D ambiguous. The V end was cut by 0 bases, the J end by 1 base, with 7 bases between. The germline V gene has CDR1 SGDLS and CDR2 YYNGEE. This CDR3 region has 14 residues.